Detailed here is one T cell receptor beta chain. What it binds is unknown. Each patient relapsed following autologous stem cell transplantation, and prior brentuximab vedotin exposure differed. The data were produced by immunoSEQ multiplex PCR, yet TCRdb's version contains in-frame clones alone and is incomplete. Among 72,000 or so clones listed, about 93% were seen once. This sample is drawn from a study of PD-1 blockade in classical Hodgkin lymphoma. Overall study findings and caveats: TCR diversity in CD4+, not CD8+, cells rose significantly by C4D1. In newly diagnosed patients, baseline TCR diversity was reportedly below that of healthy donors.

CDR1 SGDLS and CDR2 YYNGEE come from the germline V gene. The trim removed 3 bases at V and 0 bases at J, leaving 3 bases unmatched. This CDR3 spans 16 amino acids. This clonotype was sampled from a human donor with classical Hodgkin lymphoma. The starting material was peripheral blood mononuclear cells (PBMCs), obtained at baseline. J is TRBJ2-1 and V is TRBV9, with 10 nucleotides matching TRBD2. This chain's CDR3 is CASSAASGSSYNEQFF. Written as DNA, the CDR3 is TGTGCCAGCAGCGCCGCTAGCGGGAGCTCCTACAATGAGCAGTTCTTC.